This T cell receptor beta chain emerged from a study of blood T cell repertoires in COVID-19. Germline-derived CDR1 and CDR2 are SGHRS and YFSETQ. CDR3 length equals 14 residues. The ends lost 3 bases at V and 10 bases at J; junction bases unmatched: 11. Clones were sequenced by immunoSEQ multiplex PCR, and TCRdb holds only the in-frame ones, with some missing. Here the sample spans approximately 200,000 clones, approximately 90% being singletons. This TCR was sampled from a man aged 65 to 79 with active or convalescent COVID-19. Specimen: peripheral blood. V usage is TRBV5-1 and J usage is TRBJ1-1, with 8 bases fitting TRBD1. The CDR3 DNA reads TGCGCCAGCAGCTCCGAGGGTGGACAGGGAGCAGCTTTCTTT. It specifies CASSSEGGQGAAFF.